This T cell receptor (beta chain) was obtained from a study of T cells in Graves' hyperthyroidism and ophthalmopathy. Study results and caveats: With a median lead of 6.5 months before onset, the model predicted ophthalmopathy.

For this clonotype: Its antigen is as yet unknown. Germline is not matched at one junction end, which may reflect a read error.

With a duration under 2 months, the hyperthyroidism was newly diagnosed in patients aged 18 to 65. Template material for amplifying TCR beta CDR3 regions consisted of RNA transcripts. Initially, a first-round RT-PCR of the TCR CDR3 employed the HTBI primer set. TCRdb processed the multiplex PCR reads anew with MiXCR; each CDR3 protein has one entry. Counted here are roughly 570,000 distinct CDR3 sequences, 46% occurring once; the ten biggest clones make up around 7.7%. The sequence derives from a young woman with Graves' hyperthyroidism. Sequenced: peripheral blood or thyroid tissue (not recorded which).

The CDR3 DNA reads TGTGCCAGCAGCCCGTACAGACAGGACTTC. Residues: CASSPYRQDF. The chain recombines TRBV6-5 with TRBJ2-7, with a possible D match to TRBD1 (6 bases). The CDR3 is made up of 10 amino acids. The V gene's germline CDR1 is MNHEY and CDR2 SVGAGI.